This paragraph covers one T cell receptor (beta chain) sequence. Per the authors' pipeline: The authors estimated nucleated cell counts from reference gene primer amplification. Sequenced by immunoSEQ multiplex PCR; TCRdb stores in-frame clones only, minus some. D and trimming come from the DNA, and the V and J calls and clone size come from that table. This repertoire shows roughly 180,000 clones, about 81% found once; its top ten account for approximately 12%. The data belong to a study of blood T cell repertoires in COVID-19. Across the study: The United States, Italy and Spain provided the acute and convalescent COVID-19 samples.

Recruited during active infection, patients (from Seattle) were subsequently followed longitudinally. The length of the CDR3 is 14 residues. Germline V CDR1 and CDR2: SGHVS, FQNEAQ. Trimming cost V 5 bases and J 7 bases; bases outside gene matches: 6. The chain uses TRBV7-8 and TRBJ2-1, with 9 bases that match TRBD1. Sequences were obtained from peripheral blood. This sequence was found in a woman over 75 with COVID-19, enrolled during active disease. The chain's CDR3 is CASSRDRAENEQFF. The CDR3 DNA follows: TGTGCCAGCAGCCGGGACAGGGCCGAGAATGAGCAGTTCTTC. Full variable domain (rest looked up from reference TRBV7-8 and TRBJ2-1): GAGVSQSPRYKVAKRGQDVALRCDPISGHVSLFWYQQALGQGPEFLTYFQNEAQLDKSGLPSDRFFAERPEGSVSTLKIQRTQQEDSAVYLCASSRDRAENEQFFGPGTRLTVL.